These 17 T cell receptor beta chains came from one sample sequenced in a study of T cell responses to AZD1222 COVID-19 vaccine. Libraries were prepared by immunoSEQ multiplex PCR; TCRdb keeps only in-frame clonotypes and omits some of them. The sample carries hundreds of thousands of clones, around 93% recorded once. The specimen was peripheral blood, collected 28 days after the second AZD1222 dose. These receptors all come from an adult who received the AZD1222 COVID-19 vaccine.

This chain uses TRBV2 with TRBJ2-7, with 10 bases lining up with TRBD1. The germline V gene has CDR1 SNHLY and CDR2 FYNNEI. Losses at the gene ends were 7 bases for V and 3 bases for J; bases not matched to a gene: 6. The CDR3 loop spans 14 amino acids. In DNA, the CDR3 is TGTGCCAGCAACTCCGGACAGGGGGGCTACGAGCAGTACTTC. Translated: CASNSGQGGYEQYF.

This clone was seen a handful of times. The chain has TRBV5-1 and TRBJ1-6; D is perhaps TRBD1 (5 bases). V dropped 0 bases and J dropped 0 bases, with 13 bases sitting between them. CDR1 is SGHRS and CDR2 is YFSETQ in the germline V gene. CDR3 length: 18 residues. The chain's CDR3 is CASSLVAAGSSYNSPLHF. In DNA form, the CDR3 reads TGCGCCAGCAGCTTGGTAGCGGCAGGGAGCTCCTATAATTCACCCCTCCACTTT.

The chain is built from TRBV2 and TRBJ1-5; maybe TRBD1 (5 bases). Germline values: CDR1 SNHLY, CDR2 FYNNEI. V was cut by 1 base and J by 5 bases, with 12 bases left in between. The CDR3 spans 15 residues. In DNA form, the CDR3 reads TGTGCCAGCAGTGAAGTGGTCCCAGGGTATCAGCCCCAGCATTTT. Its protein product is CASSEVVPGYQPQHF. Together with reference TRBV2 and TRBJ1-5, the CDR3 gives the full variable domain: EPEVTQTPSHQVTQMGQEVILRCVPISNHLYFYWYRQILGQKVEFLVSFYNNEISEKSEIFDDQFSVERPDGSNFTLKIRSTKLEDSAMYFCASSEVVPGYQPQHFGDGTRLSIL.

The chain uses TRBV6-4 and TRBJ2-7, with D uncertain. From germline, CDR1 is MRHNA and CDR2 SNTAGT. This CDR3 is built from 11 residues. V was pared by 6 bases and J by 6 bases, with 9 bases between. The CDR3 DNA sequence: TGTGCCAGCAGGACCGGGCGCGAGCAGTACTTC. It encodes CASRTGREQYF.

The J gene is TRBJ1-5, the V gene TRBV27, with TRBD1 matching over 11 bases. From germline, CDR1 is MNHEY and CDR2 SMNVEV (reference sequence). CDR3 length: 16 residues. J lost 7 bases, V lost 5 bases, and 10 bases had no gene match. As DNA, the CDR3 is TGTGCCAGCAGTACCGGACAGGGGGCAAGAGGACAGCCCCAGCATTTT. Translation: CASSTGQGARGQPQHF.

The J gene is TRBJ2-2, the V gene TRBV28; 8 bases are shared with TRBD1. Germline V gives CDR1 MDHEN, CDR2 SYDVKM. The CDR3 spans 15 residues. The V gene end was trimmed by 8 bases and the J gene end by 2 bases; junction bases not matched to a gene: 7. CDR3 sequence: CASFSRGRNTGELFF. The CDR3 nucleotides read TGTGCCAGCTTCTCCAGGGGGCGTAACACCGGGGAGCTGTTTTTT.

V is TRBV6-5 and J is TRBJ1-1, with 12 bases matching TRBD1. V was clipped by 6 bases and J by 5 bases; unmatched bases: 7. CDR1 is MNHEY and CDR2 is SVGAGI in the germline V gene. There are 15 residues in the CDR3. The CDR3 protein is CASRGTGGFRTEAFF. In nucleotides, the CDR3 is TGTGCCAGCAGGGGGACAGGGGGCTTTCGGACTGAAGCTTTCTTT.

This chain links TRBV19 with TRBJ2-5, with no clear D. Per germline, CDR1 LNHDA and CDR2 SQIVND (reference sequence). The CDR3 runs 14 residues. V lost 3 bases, J lost 5 bases, and 13 bases lay in between. CDR3 region: CASSIRRAKETQYF. As DNA, the CDR3 is TGTGCCAGTAGTATCCGCAGAGCAAAGGAGACCCAGTACTTC.

V usage is TRBV18 and J usage is TRBJ2-7, with D possibly matching TRBD1 (5 bases). Trimming pared 6 bases from V and 5 bases from J, leaving 20 bases between. CDR1 and CDR2 (germline): KGHSH, LQKENI. There are 15 residues in the CDR3. The CDR3 loop is CASSPWDGARNEQYF. CDR3 coding DNA: TGTGCCAGCTCCCCCTGGGATGGGGCCCGGAACGAGCAGTACTTC.

The chain has TRBV27 and TRBJ2-7, with D tentatively TRBD2 (6 bases). Trimming took 7 bases from V and 0 from J, leaving 13 bases between them. CDR3 size: 14 residues. Germline assignment: CDR1 MNHEY and CDR2 SMNVEV (reference sequence). The CDR3 sequence: CASKAGLLSYEQYF. Written as DNA, the CDR3 is TGTGCCAGCAAAGCGGGCCTTCTCTCCTACGAGCAGTACTTC.

J is TRBJ2-5 and V is TRBV28; D gene ambiguous. The CDR3 loop spans 14 amino acids. V was trimmed by 5 bases and J by 1 base, leaving 11 bases between them. The germline V gene has CDR1 MDHEN and CDR2 SYDVKM. This CDR3 is CASSVVAIQETQYF. CDR3 bases: TGTGCCAGCAGTGTCGTCGCAATCCAAGAGACCCAGTACTTC. Complete variable domain (other parts from reference TRBV28 and TRBJ2-5): DVKVTQSSRYLVKRTGEKVFLECVQDMDHENMFWYRQDPGLGLRLIYFSYDVKMKEKGDIPEGYSVSREKKERFSLILESASTNQTSMYLCASSVVAIQETQYFGPGTRLLVL.

V usage is TRBV11-1 and J usage is TRBJ2-5, with D tentatively TRBD2 (5 bases). Germline V CDR1 and CDR2: SGHAT, FQDESV (reference sequence). Trimming shortened V by 5 bases and J by 1 base, and 14 bases separated the two germline ends. CDR3 length equals 15 residues. This chain's CDR3 is CASSLQRTRQETQYF. In nucleotides, the CDR3 is TGTGCCAGCAGCCTCCAGAGGACTCGCCAAGAGACCCAGTACTTC.

The V call is TRBV18, the J call TRBJ2-3; tentatively, D is TRBD1 (6 bases). Germline lookup yields CDR1 KGHSH and CDR2 LQKENI. Trimming removed 3 bases at V and 4 bases at J, with 11 bases between. CDR3 length: 14 residues. CDR3 sequence (DNA): TGTGCCAGCTCACCTCCCCACAGGGCAGATACGCAGTATTTT. This translates into CASSPPHRADTQYF.

The chain joins TRBV29-1 to TRBJ2-5, with 9 bases aligning to TRBD2. V trimming: 1 base; J trimming: 5 bases; junction bases outside the gene matches: 5. CDR1 and CDR2 (germline): SQVTM, ANQGSEA. This CDR3 comprises 14 residues. In DNA, the CDR3 is TGCAGCGTTGAAGCGGGTAGCGGGAGTGAGACCCAGTACTTC. Protein product: CSVEAGSGSETQYF. The variable domain in full, completed from reference TRBV29-1 and TRBJ2-5, reads SAVISQKPSRDICQRGTSLTIQCQVDSQVTMMFWYRQQPGQSLTLIATANQGSEATYESGFVIDKFPISRPNLTFSTLTVSNMSPEDSSIYLCSVEAGSGSETQYFGPGTRLLVL.

CDR3: CASSLTSGRVETQYF. DNA of the CDR3: TGTGCCAGCAGCCTGACTAGCGGGAGGGTTGAGACCCAGTACTTC. The chain uses TRBV5-4 and TRBJ2-5; 14 bases are shared with TRBD2. The length of the CDR3 is 15 residues. CDR1 SGHNT and CDR2 YYREEE come from the germline V gene (reference sequence). The junction had 4 bases not matched to a gene; V was cut back by 4 bases and J by 5 bases.

In its sample, this clone was seen once. The rearrangement links TRBV6-1 to TRBJ1-3, with a weak D call TRBD1 (6 bases). V lost 4 bases, J lost 3 bases, and 16 bases lay in between. The CDR3 is 16 residues long. Germline V gene data show CDR1 as MNHNS and CDR2 as SASEGT. The DNA for the CDR3 is TGTGCCAGCAGTGGTGTTGGGGGGCTTTTTGGAAACACCATATATTTT. Translation: CASSGVGGLFGNTIYF.

The chain joins TRBV7-9 to TRBJ1-1; possible D gene TRBD1, 6 bases. Germline V gene sequence: CDR1 SEHNR, CDR2 FQNEAQ (reference sequence). V lost 5 bases and J lost 1, with 8 bases in between. The CDR3 length is 13 residues. CDR3 protein: CASSLQGNTEAFF. In nucleotides, the CDR3 is TGTGCCAGCAGCCTACAGGGGAACACTGAAGCTTTCTTT.